This TCR beta chain was retrieved from a study of CD8 T cells in ankylosing spondylitis. TCRdb re-analysed the 5' RACE reads in MiXCR, keeping a single row per CDR3 protein. The data contain 150,000 to 250,000 distinct CDR3 sequences, roughly 13% of them singletons. The clonotype was recovered from a male donor with ankylosing spondylitis or in good health (not recorded which). The sequencing sample was made of blood, either unsorted or a sorted T cell fraction (not recorded which).

The CDR3 protein is CASSLGSAGDGYTF. CDR3 nucleotides: TGTGCCAGCAGCTTAGGGTCGGCGGGGGATGGCTACACCTTC. The genes are TRBV11-2 and TRBJ1-2; D may be TRBD1 (5 bases). CDR3 size: 14 residues. V was clipped by 1 base and J by 6 bases, with 12 bases between them. Germline lookup yields CDR1 SGHAT and CDR2 FQNNGV. Full variable domain (outside the CDR3, taken from reference TRBV11-2 and TRBJ1-2): EAGVAQSPRYKIIEKRQSVAFWCNPISGHATLYWYQQILGQGPKLLIQFQNNGVVDDSQLPKDRFSAERLKGVDSTLKIQPAKLEDSAVYLCASSLGSAGDGYTFGSGTRLTVV.